These 4 T cell receptor beta chains were sequenced from one sample in a study of CD8 T cells in Susac syndrome. Reverse transcription used roughly 0.5 to 1 ug RNA and random hexamers. A single record per CDR3 protein comes from TCRdb applying MiXCR to the immunoSEQ multiplex PCR reads. The table includes more than 75,000 distinct CDR3 sequences, 85% to 95% detected once. Sequencing was performed on CD8+ T cells from PBMCs. These receptors originate from a human donor in good health.

The chain uses TRBV13 and TRBJ1-6; TRBD1 matches 9 bases. CDR1 is PRHDT and CDR2 is FYEKMQ in the germline V gene (reference sequence). CDR3 length equals 17 residues. The J segment lost 5 bases and the V segment lost 4 bases, leaving 9 bases of the junction unmatched. The CDR3: CASSSSTGGIDNSPLHF. CDR3 nucleotide sequence: TGTGCCAGCAGCTCATCGACAGGGGGAATTGATAATTCACCCCTCCACTTT.

This rearrangement joins TRBV7-2 to TRBJ2-7; 7 nucleotides align to TRBD1. V gave up 5 bases and J gave up 2 bases; unmatched junction bases: 12. Germline CDR1 and CDR2: SGHTA and FQGNSA. The CDR3 covers 16 residues. CDR3 sequence (DNA): TGTGCCAGCAGCGTAGGCCCCACAGGGGTTGCCTACGAGCAGTACTTC. It codes for CASSVGPTGVAYEQYF.

The chain combines TRBV7-3 with TRBJ2-3, with TRBD2 matching over 8 bases. Germline V gene data show CDR1 as SGHTA and CDR2 as FQGTGA. V lost 5 bases and J lost 6; bases outside the gene matches: 10. This CDR3 is built from 15 residues. DNA of the CDR3: TGTGCCAGCAGCATCTCCGGGGGGGCCATCGATACGCAGTATTTT. Translation: CASSISGGAIDTQYF.

In its sample, this clonotype was seen once. V gene TRBV12-3 or TRBV12-4 combines with J gene TRBJ2-3; 8 positions match TRBD2. There are 14 residues in the CDR3. The trim removed 3 bases at V and 5 bases at J, leaving 4 bases unmatched. CDR3: CASSFSGGGDTQYF. The CDR3 DNA sequence: TGTGCCAGCAGTTTCAGCGGGGGCGGAGATACGCAGTATTTT.